Listed below are T cell receptor beta chains from one sample, sequenced in a study of CD8 T cells in ankylosing spondylitis. TCRdb itself ran the 5' RACE reads through MiXCR, one entry per CDR3 protein. The table lists about 130,000 distinct CDR3 sequences, roughly 9% of them singletons. Material: blood, either unsorted or a sorted T cell fraction (not recorded which). These receptor sequences come from a male donor with ankylosing spondylitis or in good health (not recorded which). Each CDR3 is given with its conserved first and last residue. D genes are given only for firm matches. Not every row has a clone size; where given, it reads once, few, many or a size class.

V gene	J gene	D gene	clone size	CDR3 protein	CDR3 DNA
TRBV3-1	TRBJ2-2	-	many	CASSHRTGELFF	TGTGCCAGCAGCCATCGCACCGGGGAGCTGTTTTTT
TRBV21-1	TRBJ2-1	-	few	CASSNERRGQGDYNEQFF	TGTGCCAGCAGCAATGAGAGGAGGGGACAGGGAGATTACAATGAGCAGTTCTTC
TRBV20-1	TRBJ2-5	TRBD2	many	CSASLLAGVQETQYF	TGCAGTGCTAGCTTATTAGCGGGGGTACAAGAGACCCAGTACTTC
TRBV4-1	TRBJ2-1	-	many	CASSLGGGTYNEQFF	TGCGCCAGCAGCCTGGGGGGCGGGACTTACAATGAGCAGTTCTTC
TRBV28	TRBJ2-3	-	-	CASGQPLRKAERNTQYF	TGTGCCAGCGGTCAACCCCTTCGGAAAGCGGAGAGGAATACGCAGTATTTT
TRBV14	TRBJ2-1	-	few	CASSQGSVPVLNEQFF	TGTGCCAGCAGCCAAGGTAGCGTTCCGGTTTTGAACGAGCAGTTCTTC
TRBV4-1	TRBJ2-7	-	-	CASSQDLTAYEQYF	TGCGCCAGCAGCCAAGATCTGACGGCCTACGAGCAGTACTTC
TRBV2	TRBJ2-5	TRBD1	many	CASNRDRLETQYF	TGTGCCAGCAATAGGGACAGACTAGAGACCCAGTACTTC
TRBV29-1	TRBJ2-1	TRBD1	many	CSADRETYNEQFF	TGCAGCGCGGACAGGGAAACCTACAATGAGCAGTTCTTC
TRBV7-2	TRBJ2-1	-	many	CASSLWSSVNEQFF	TGTGCCAGCAGCTTATGGAGTAGTGTAAATGAGCAGTTCTTC
TRBV7-2	TRBJ2-7	TRBD2	many	CASSPGLAGAYEQYF	TGTGCCAGCAGTCCGGGACTAGCGGGAGCGTACGAGCAGTACTTC
TRBV25-1	TRBJ2-3	-	few	CASSFTKAGPTDTQYF	TGTGCCAGCAGTTTTACGAAGGCGGGACCCACAGATACGCAGTATTTT
TRBV6-5	TRBJ2-7	-	-	CASSYSAGSYEQYF	TGTGCCAGCAGTTACTCGGCCGGCTCCTACGAGCAGTACTTC
TRBV11-1	TRBJ2-4	-	many	CASSLLTSTKGLGNIQYF	TGTGCCAGCAGCTTACTCACTAGCACCAAGGGGCTTGGAAACATTCAGTACTTC
TRBV12-3/TRBV12-4	TRBJ1-5	TRBD1	few	CASRGQGIFQPQHF	TGTGCCAGCAGGGGACAGGGTATTTTTCAGCCCCAGCATTTT
TRBV4-3	TRBJ2-2	TRBD2	many	CASSPKTSMSTGELFF	TGCGCCAGCAGCCCCAAGACTAGCATGAGCACCGGGGAGCTGTTTTTT
TRBV12-3/TRBV12-4	TRBJ2-2	-	many	CASIPGRAMTGELFF	TGTGCCAGCATCCCGGGACGGGCTATGACTGGGGAGCTGTTTTTT
TRBV20-1	TRBJ2-5	-	many	CSATGPLQETQYF	TGCAGTGCTACGGGACCGCTCCAAGAGACCCAGTACTTC
TRBV20-1	TRBJ2-3	TRBD1	many	CSGTNRGRTDTQYF	TGCAGTGGGACGAACAGGGGGCGCACAGATACGCAGTATTTT
TRBV12-3/TRBV12-4	TRBJ2-7	-	many	CASSLQQVHNEQYF	TGTGCCAGCAGTCTCCAACAGGTACACAACGAGCAGTACTTC
TRBV5-8	TRBJ1-1	TRBD1	many	CASSLETTGDNTEAFF	TGTGCCAGCAGCTTGGAGACCACAGGGGATAACACTGAAGCTTTCTTT
TRBV6-9	TRBJ2-5	-	many	CASTRGHGETQYF	TGTGCCAGCACACGGGGGCATGGAGAGACCCAGTACTTC
TRBV18	TRBJ2-5	TRBD1	many	CASSPQQGKETQYF	TGTGCCAGCTCACCACAACAGGGGAAAGAGACCCAGTACTTC
TRBV7-8	TRBJ1-5	-	-	CASSPGWGEIKQPQHF	TGTGCCAGCAGTCCCGGATGGGGGGAGATAAAACAGCCCCAGCATTTT
TRBV20-1	TRBJ2-1	-	many	CSARGAGGNEQFF	TGCAGTGCTAGGGGGGCAGGAGGGAATGAGCAGTTCTTC
TRBV10-3	TRBJ2-7	-	many	CATESFSYEQYF	TGTGCCACCGAGTCCTTCTCCTACGAGCAGTACTTC
TRBV28	TRBJ2-1	-	many	CASSTPGSQFF	TGTGCCAGCAGTACACCAGGTTCACAGTTCTTC
TRBV11-3	TRBJ2-2	-	few	CASSLSSTGELFF	TGTGCCAGCAGCTTGTCTTCTACCGGGGAGCTGTTTTTT
TRBV28	TRBJ2-7	TRBD2	-	CASSSISGKHYEQYF	TGTGCCAGCAGTTCTATTAGCGGGAAGCACTACGAGCAGTACTTC
TRBV5-1	TRBJ2-1	TRBD2	many	CASSSASGSFDEQFF	TGCGCCAGCAGCTCAGCTAGCGGGAGTTTCGATGAGCAGTTCTTC
TRBV7-2	TRBJ2-3	TRBD1	many	CASSLAGTGVIDTQYF	TGTGCCAGCAGCTTAGCCGGGACAGGGGTAATTGATACGCAGTATTTT
TRBV7-9	TRBJ2-2	TRBD2	-	CASSLLLAGGGELFF	TGTGCCAGCAGCTTATTGCTAGCGGGAGGCGGGGAGCTGTTTTTT